This T cell receptor beta chain was captured by sequencing in a study of beta chain features in type 1 diabetes. Overall study results and limits: Lower insertion and higher deletion counts appeared at VDJ junctions in type 1 diabetes patients. Type 1 diabetes patients had TCRB CDR3s that were shorter (moderately but significantly so) in all four CD4+ subsets. Compared to healthy donors, patients appeared to have naive, central memory and Treg TCRB repertoires that were more alike.

All of the isolated RNA was reverse transcribed, so expressed TCRB transcripts were sequenced. Average reads for naive, central memory and regulatory T cell samples were around 4 million. Assay: immunoSEQ multiplex PCR; the TCRdb copy retains only in-frame clones and omits some. The repertoire consists of about 170,000 clones, with approximately 8% occurring once and the leading ten covering approximately 0.85%. V dropped 3 bases and J dropped 8; count of bases not matched to a gene: 9. The CDR3 covers 16 residues. The germline V gene has CDR1 SGDLS and CDR2 YYNGEE. This clone showed up just a few times. The antigen remains undetermined.

The sample consisted of central memory CD4+ T cells from blood. The sequence came from a woman in her forties with type 1 diabetes. The chain uses TRBV9 and TRBJ2-2; TRBD2 agrees at 11 bases. The CDR3 DNA reads TGTGCCAGCAGCGCTGACATTAGCGGGAGGGCTGGGGAGCTGTTTTTT. It is translated as CASSADISGRAGELFF.